The present TCR beta chain was sequenced within a study of Graves' ophthalmopathy and Graves' hyperthyroidism. Overall study: The authors collected peripheral blood at initial diagnosis, before any treatment. Points from the study as a whole: Discriminating ophthalmopathy from stable hyperthyroidism, a 13-signature model attained a sensitivity of 85% to 90% and a specificity of roughly 81%. Blood also contained most of the expanded thyroid clonotypes above 0.001 frequency.

Trimming pared 3 bases from V and 4 bases from J, leaving 10 bases between. There are 13 residues in the CDR3. Germline CDR1 SGHRS, CDR2 YFSETQ. Amplifying from RNA transcripts, the study obtained TCR beta CDR3 regions. In the first round, RT-PCR was carried out with HTBI primers, and a multiplex PCR formed the second round. MiXCR, run by TCRdb on the multiplex PCR reads, gives a single entry per CDR3 protein. The table lists 200,000 to 250,000 distinct CDR3 sequences, roughly 21% of them singletons. This clonotype was observed at least ten times. The antigen is not known. J is TRBJ2-5 and V is TRBV5-1; D is uncertain. Material: peripheral blood. This sequence was found in a woman aged 50 to 60 with Graves' ophthalmopathy. CDR3: CASSSLTGETQYF. The CDR3 coding sequence is TGCGCCAGCAGCTCCCTGACCGGAGAGACCCAGTACTTC.